This T cell receptor (beta chain) comes out of a study of blood T cell repertoires in COVID-19. Trimming took off 4 bases at V and 7 bases at J, with 16 bases between the two ends. Per germline, CDR1 MNHNY and CDR2 SVGAGI (reference sequence). The CDR3 runs 14 residues. Profiling relied on immunoSEQ multiplex PCR, and the TCRdb table lists in-frame clones only, not all of them. The table records under 350,000 clones, around 90% of them present only once. This receptor was identified in a woman in her 30s with COVID-19, enrolled during active disease. The chain combines TRBV6-6 with TRBJ1-2; D unclear. The specimen sequenced was peripheral blood. CDR3 nucleotides: TGTGCCAGCAGTTCCCGGACTAAAGCCTCTGGCTACACCTTC. Its protein product is CASSSRTKASGYTF.